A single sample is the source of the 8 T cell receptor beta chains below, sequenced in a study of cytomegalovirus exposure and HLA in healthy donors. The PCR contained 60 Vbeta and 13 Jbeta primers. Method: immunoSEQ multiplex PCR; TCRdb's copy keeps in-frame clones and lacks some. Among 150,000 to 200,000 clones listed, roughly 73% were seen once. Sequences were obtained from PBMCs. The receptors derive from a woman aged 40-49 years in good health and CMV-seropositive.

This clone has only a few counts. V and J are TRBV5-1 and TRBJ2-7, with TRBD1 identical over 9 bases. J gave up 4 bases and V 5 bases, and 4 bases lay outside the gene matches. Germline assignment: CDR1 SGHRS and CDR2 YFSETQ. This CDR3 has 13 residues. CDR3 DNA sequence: TGCGCCAGCAGTCGTGGACAGGGGTACGAGCAGTACTTC. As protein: CASSRGQGYEQYF. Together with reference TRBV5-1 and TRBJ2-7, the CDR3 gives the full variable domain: KAGVTQTPRYLIKTRGQQVTLSCSPISGHRSVSWYQQTPGQGLQFLFEYFSETQRNKGNFPGRFSGRQFSNSRSEMNVSTLELGDSALYLCASSRGQGYEQYFGPGTRLTVT.

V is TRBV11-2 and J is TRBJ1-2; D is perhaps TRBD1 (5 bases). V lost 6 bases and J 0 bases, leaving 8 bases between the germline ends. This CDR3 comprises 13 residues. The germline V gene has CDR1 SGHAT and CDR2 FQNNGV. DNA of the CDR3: TGTGCCAGCAGTCCGGACACTAACTATGGCTACACCTTC. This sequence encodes CASSPDTNYGYTF.

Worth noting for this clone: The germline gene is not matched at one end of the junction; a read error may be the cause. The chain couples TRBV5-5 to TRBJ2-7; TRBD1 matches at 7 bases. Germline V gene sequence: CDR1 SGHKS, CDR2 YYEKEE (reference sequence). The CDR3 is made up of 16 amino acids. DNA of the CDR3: TGTGCCAGCAGCGGAGGCCGGGACAGCTACTCCAACGAGCAGTACTTC. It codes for CASSGGRDSYSNEQYF.

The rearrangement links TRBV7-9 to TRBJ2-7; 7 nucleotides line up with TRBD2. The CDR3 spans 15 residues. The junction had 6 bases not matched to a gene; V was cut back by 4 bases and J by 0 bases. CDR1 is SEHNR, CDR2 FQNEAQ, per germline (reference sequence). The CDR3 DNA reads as TGTGCCAGCAGCTACCCTAGCGGACTCTCCTACGAGCAGTACTTC. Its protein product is CASSYPSGLSYEQYF.

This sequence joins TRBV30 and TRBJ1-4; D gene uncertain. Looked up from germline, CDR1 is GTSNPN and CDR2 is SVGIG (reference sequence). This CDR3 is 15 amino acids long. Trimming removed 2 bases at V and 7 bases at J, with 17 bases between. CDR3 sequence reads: CAWSPPDSQVEKLFF. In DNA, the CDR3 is TGTGCCTGGAGTCCCCCGGACTCTCAGGTTGAAAAACTGTTTTTT.

In nucleotides, the CDR3 is TGTGCCTCAATGGTACCTAGCGGGAGGAGGGGAACCTACGAGCAGTACTTC. It specifies CASMVPSGRRGTYEQYF. The chain is built from TRBV28 and TRBJ2-7; TRBD2 agrees at 11 bases. Trimming cost V 11 bases and J 2 bases; bases outside gene matches: 17. There are 17 residues in the CDR3. Germline loops: CDR1 MDHEN, CDR2 SYDVKM.

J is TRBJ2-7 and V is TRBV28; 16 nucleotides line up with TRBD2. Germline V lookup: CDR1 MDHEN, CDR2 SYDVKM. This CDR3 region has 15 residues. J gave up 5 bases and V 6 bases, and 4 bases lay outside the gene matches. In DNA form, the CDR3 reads TGTGCCAGCAGGGGACTAGCGGGAGGGAGGAACGAGCAGTACTTC. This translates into CASRGLAGGRNEQYF.

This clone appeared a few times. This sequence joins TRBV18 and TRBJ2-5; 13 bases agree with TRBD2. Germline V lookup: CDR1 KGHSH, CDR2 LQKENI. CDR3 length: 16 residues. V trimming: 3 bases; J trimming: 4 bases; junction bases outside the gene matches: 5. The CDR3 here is CASSPELAGGPETQYF. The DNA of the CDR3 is TGTGCCAGCTCACCCGAACTAGCGGGAGGGCCAGAGACCCAGTACTTC.